Sequencing of this T cell receptor beta chain was carried out in a study of vaccination and CD4 T cells after COVID-19. With V trimmed by 5 bases and J by 7 bases, 13 bases remained unmatched. Per the germline V gene, CDR1 is SGHVS and CDR2 is FQNEAQ. This CDR3 is 16 amino acids long. Oncomine TCR Beta short-read sequencing was applied to DNA from cultured CD4+ T cells. From cultured CD4+ T cells, genomic DNA was extracted. TCRdb re-derived calls from the PCR reads in MiXCR, one entry per CDR3 protein. Of approximately 9,000 distinct CDR3 sequences listed, under 35% were seen once; the top ten hold 20%. In regard to this clonotype: What it recognizes is unknown.

Findings of the study overall: Spike mono-reactivity marked 304 of 307 vaccine-specific clones in convalescent patients.

As for treatment: approximately nine-day PBMC culture with coronavirus spike peptide pools or control peptides (ViraFEST assay). Samples of CD4+ T cells were obtained from the unexposed donor before the COVID-19 pandemic (2011-2018). The source is a human donor in good health. The chain has TRBV7-8 and TRBJ2-1; TRBD2 matches at 8 bases. Specimen: CD4+ T cells from blood, cultured in vitro. The CDR3 here is CASSPRKREWGNEQFF. CDR3 in DNA: TGTGCCAGCAGCCCTCGAAAGCGGGAGTGGGGGAATGAGCAGTTCTTC.